The 8 T cell receptor beta chains given below trace back to one sample, sequenced in a study of PD-1 blockade in mismatch repair-deficient tumors. Some clones are missing from TCRdb's copy, which holds only in-frame ones; the method was immunoSEQ multiplex PCR. The sample gives more than 85,000 clones, 70% to 85% of which show up once; approximately 6.7% is in the top ten. The sample was peripheral blood, taken about eight months after starting pembrolizumab. The receptor source for this set is an adult with mismatch repair-deficient cancer.

The genes are TRBV14 and TRBJ1-4, with 8 bases fitting TRBD1. Germline values: CDR1 SGHDN, CDR2 FVKESK. The CDR3 length is 15 residues. The V and J ends lost 4 bases and 6 bases, in that order; junction bases with no gene match: 7. In DNA form, the CDR3 reads TGTGCCAGCAGCCCTGGACAGGGTGCACATGAAAAACTGTTTTTT. This encodes CASSPGQGAHEKLFF. Full variable domain (missing parts from reference TRBV14 and TRBJ1-4): EAGVTQFPSHSVIEKGQTVTLRCDPISGHDNLYWYRRVMGKEIKFLLHFVKESKQDESGMPNNRFLAERTGGTYSTLKVQPAELEDSGVYFCASSPGQGAHEKLFFGSGTQLSVL.

This chain joins TRBV27 and TRBJ2-1, with TRBD2 matching 8 bases. Germline values: CDR1 MNHEY, CDR2 SMNVEV (reference sequence). The CDR3 contains 16 residues. Trimming at V came to 5 bases and at J to 7 bases, leaving 13 bases not matched to a gene. The CDR3 reads CASSTVERELGNEQFF. The CDR3 DNA reads TGTGCCAGCAGTACCGTGGAGCGGGAGCTGGGGAATGAGCAGTTCTTC.

The chain recombines TRBV5-1 with TRBJ1-2; 9 nucleotides align to TRBD1. V dropped 1 base and J dropped 3; count of bases not matched to a gene: 4. This CDR3 region has 15 residues. Per germline, CDR1 SGHRS and CDR2 YFSETQ. The CDR3 spells CASSLSWTGDYGYTF. The DNA for the CDR3 is TGCGCCAGCAGCTTGTCCTGGACAGGGGACTATGGCTACACCTTC.

J is TRBJ2-3 and V is TRBV10-3; TRBD2 agrees at 7 bases. J lost 1 base, V lost 1 base, and 8 bases had no gene match. CDR1 is ENHRY and CDR2 is SYGVKD in the germline V gene. The CDR3 runs to 17 residues. CDR3 in amino acids: CAISEWGSGIGTDTQYF. CDR3 bases: TGTGCCATCAGTGAGTGGGGAAGCGGGATTGGCACAGATACGCAGTATTTT.

The rearrangement links TRBV9 to TRBJ1-2; D might be TRBD1 (5 bases). Deletions cut 0 bases from V and 6 bases from J, with 18 bases between. The CDR3 covers 16 residues. Germline V gene data show CDR1 as SGDLS and CDR2 as YYNGEE. The CDR3 nucleotides are TGTGCCAGCAGCGTAGATGGGGCAGTCGGCCAGGATGGCTACACCTTC. Translated: CASSVDGAVGQDGYTF.

This chain links TRBV11-3 with TRBJ1-1; no definite D call. Germline loops: CDR1 SGHNT, CDR2 YENEEA. V shed 2 bases and J shed 5 bases, with 6 bases lying between them. The length of the CDR3 is 12 residues. The CDR3: CASSLLETEAFF. In DNA, the CDR3 is TGTGCCAGCAGCTTACTAGAAACTGAAGCTTTCTTT.

This clone was found once. The chain has TRBV14 and TRBJ2-7; weak D call: TRBD2 (6 bases). Trimming cost V 5 bases and J 4 bases, with 15 bases left between them. Germline V CDR1 and CDR2: SGHDN, FVKESK. This CDR3 contains 14 residues. CDR3 sequence: CASSNAGLPYEQYF. CDR3 DNA sequence: TGTGCCAGCAGCAACGCGGGACTCCCATACGAGCAGTACTTC.

This chain links TRBV27 with TRBJ2-6; D gene uncertain. Germline values: CDR1 MNHEY, CDR2 SMNVEV (reference sequence). The V end lost 0 bases, the J end lost 0 bases, and 3 bases lay between the germline ends. The length of the CDR3 is 15 residues. CDR3 DNA sequence: TGTGCCAGCAGTTTATCCAACTCTGGGGCCAACGTCCTGACTTTC. Translation gives CASSLSNSGANVLTF.